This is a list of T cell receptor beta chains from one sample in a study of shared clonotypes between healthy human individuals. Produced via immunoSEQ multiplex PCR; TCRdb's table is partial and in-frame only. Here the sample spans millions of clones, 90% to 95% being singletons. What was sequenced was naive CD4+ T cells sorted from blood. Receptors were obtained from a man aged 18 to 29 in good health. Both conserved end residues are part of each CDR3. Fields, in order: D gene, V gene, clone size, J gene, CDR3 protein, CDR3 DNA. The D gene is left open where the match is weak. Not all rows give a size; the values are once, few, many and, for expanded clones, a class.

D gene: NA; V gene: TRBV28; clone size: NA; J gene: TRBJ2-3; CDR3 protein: CASSSGIDTQYF; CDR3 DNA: TGTGCCAGCAGTTCAGGGATAGATACGCAGTATTTT
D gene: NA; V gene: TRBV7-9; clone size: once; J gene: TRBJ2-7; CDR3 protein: CASSSGESRAKGEQYF; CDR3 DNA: TGTGCCAGCAGTTCTGGAGAATCCCGCGCGAAGGGAGAGCAGTACTTC
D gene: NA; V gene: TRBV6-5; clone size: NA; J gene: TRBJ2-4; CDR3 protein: CASSPRVPKNIQYF; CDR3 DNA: TGTGCCAGCAGCCCCAGGGTTCCCAAAAACATTCAGTACTTC
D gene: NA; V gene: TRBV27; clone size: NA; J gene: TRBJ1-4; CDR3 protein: CASSLRALEKLFF; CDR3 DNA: TGTGCCAGCAGTTTAAGGGCACTCGAAAAACTGTTTTTT
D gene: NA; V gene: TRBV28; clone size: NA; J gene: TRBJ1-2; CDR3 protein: CASGTSTGYGYTF; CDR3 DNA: TGTGCCAGCGGTACATCGACAGGCTATGGCTACACCTTC
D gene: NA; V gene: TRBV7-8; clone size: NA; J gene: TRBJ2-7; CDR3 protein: CASSNREAYEQYF; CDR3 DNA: TGTGCCAGCAGCAACAGGGAAGCCTACGAGCAGTACTTC
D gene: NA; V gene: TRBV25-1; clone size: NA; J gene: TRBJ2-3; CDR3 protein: CASSPTGRATDTQYF; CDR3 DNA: TGTGCCAGCAGTCCCACCGGAAGGGCCACAGATACGCAGTATTTT
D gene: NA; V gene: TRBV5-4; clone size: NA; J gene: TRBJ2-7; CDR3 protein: CASSTDYEQYF; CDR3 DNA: TGTGCCAGCAGCACCGACTACGAGCAGTACTTC
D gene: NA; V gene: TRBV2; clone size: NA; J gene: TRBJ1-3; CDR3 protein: CASRQGSGNTIYF; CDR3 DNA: TGTGCCAGCAGACAGGGATCTGGAAACACCATATATTTT
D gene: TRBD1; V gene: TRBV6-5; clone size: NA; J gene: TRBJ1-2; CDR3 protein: CASSGTANYGYTF; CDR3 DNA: TGTGCCAGCAGTGGGACAGCGAACTATGGCTACACCTTC
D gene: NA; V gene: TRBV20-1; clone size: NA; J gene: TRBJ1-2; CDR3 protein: CSARRGDGYTF; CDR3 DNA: TGCAGTGCTCGACGGGGAGATGGCTACACCTTC
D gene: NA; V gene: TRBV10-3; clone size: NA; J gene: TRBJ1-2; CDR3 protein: CAHTSNALGDGYTF; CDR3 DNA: TGTGCCCATACTAGCAACGCGTTAGGCGATGGCTACACCTTC
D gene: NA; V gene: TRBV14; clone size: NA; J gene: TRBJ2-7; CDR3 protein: CASSQPQPEAYFRVRRHEQYF; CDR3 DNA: TGTGCCAGCAGCCAACCCCAACCCGAGGCATATTTCCGCGTAAGGCGCCACGAGCAGTACTTC
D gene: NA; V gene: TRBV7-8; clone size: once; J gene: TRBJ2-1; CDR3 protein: CASSLRHPYNEQFF; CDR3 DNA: TGTGCCAGCAGCCTACGTCATCCCTACAATGAGCAGTTCTTC
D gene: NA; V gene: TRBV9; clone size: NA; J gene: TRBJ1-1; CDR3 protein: CASSPPPGTEAFF; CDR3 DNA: TGTGCCAGCAGCCCCCCGCCCGGCACTGAAGCTTTCTTT
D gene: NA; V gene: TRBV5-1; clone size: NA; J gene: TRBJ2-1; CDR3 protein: CASSLSRIGHGQFF; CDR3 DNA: TGCGCCAGCAGCTTGAGCAGGATCGGTCATGGGCAGTTCTTC
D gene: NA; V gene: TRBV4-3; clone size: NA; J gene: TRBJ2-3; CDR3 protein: CASSQGGHRPTDTQYF; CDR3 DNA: TGCGCCAGCAGCCAAGGTGGCCACAGACCAACAGATACGCAGTATTTT
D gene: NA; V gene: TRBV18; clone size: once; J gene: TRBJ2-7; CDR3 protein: CASSHEPLLEQYF; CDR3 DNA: TGTGCCAGCTCACACGAACCCCTTCTCGAGCAGTACTTC
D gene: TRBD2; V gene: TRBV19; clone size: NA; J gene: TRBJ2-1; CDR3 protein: CASRRLGSSGSSNEQFF; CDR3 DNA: TGTGCCAGTCGAAGATTGGGGTCTAGCGGGAGTAGCAATGAGCAGTTCTTC
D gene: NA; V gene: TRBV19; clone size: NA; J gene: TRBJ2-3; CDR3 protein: CASNTLLGADTQYF; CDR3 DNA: TGTGCCAGTAATACCCTGCTGGGCGCAGATACGCAGTATTTT
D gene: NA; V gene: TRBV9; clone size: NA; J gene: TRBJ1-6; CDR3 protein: CASSGPGVNSPLHF; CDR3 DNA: TGTGCCAGCAGCGGCCCCGGGGTGAATTCACCCCTCCACTTT
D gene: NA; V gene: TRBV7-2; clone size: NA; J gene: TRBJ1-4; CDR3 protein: CASSFRQDEKLFF; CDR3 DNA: TGTGCCAGCAGCTTTCGACAGGATGAAAAACTGTTTTTT
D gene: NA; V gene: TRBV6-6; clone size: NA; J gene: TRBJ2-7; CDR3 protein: CASSGGQLREQYF; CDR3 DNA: TGTGCCAGCAGCGGCGGACAGCTTCGCGAGCAGTACTTC
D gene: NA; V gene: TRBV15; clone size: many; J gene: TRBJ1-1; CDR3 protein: CATSRDPMNTEAFF; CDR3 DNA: TGTGCCACCAGCAGAGATCCTATGAACACTGAAGCTTTCTTT
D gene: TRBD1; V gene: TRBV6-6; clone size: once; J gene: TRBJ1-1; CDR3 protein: CASTLTGKAEAFF; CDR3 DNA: TGTGCCAGCACTCTGACAGGGAAGGCTGAAGCTTTCTTT
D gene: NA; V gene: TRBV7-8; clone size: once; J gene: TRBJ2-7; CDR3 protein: CASSLAIGGSYEQYF; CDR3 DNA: TGTGCCAGCAGCTTAGCCATTGGGGGGTCCTACGAGCAGTACTTC
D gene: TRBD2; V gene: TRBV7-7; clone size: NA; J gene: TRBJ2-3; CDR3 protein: CASSPRGGSVDTQYF; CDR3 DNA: TGTGCTAGCAGCCCACGCGGGGGATCGGTAGATACGCAGTATTTT
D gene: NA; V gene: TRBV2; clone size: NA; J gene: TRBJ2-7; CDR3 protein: CASSEGDIRYEQYF; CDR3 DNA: TGTGCCAGCAGTGAAGGGGACATCCGCTACGAGCAGTACTTC
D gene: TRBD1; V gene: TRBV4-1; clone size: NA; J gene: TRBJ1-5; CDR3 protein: CASSQGGGASNQPQHF; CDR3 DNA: TGCGCCAGCAGCCAGGGAGGGGGCGCGAGCAATCAGCCCCAGCATTTT
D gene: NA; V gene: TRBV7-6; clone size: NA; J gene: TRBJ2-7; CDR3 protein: CASSLVGREQYF; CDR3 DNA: TGTGCCAGCAGCTTAGTAGGGCGCGAGCAGTACTTC
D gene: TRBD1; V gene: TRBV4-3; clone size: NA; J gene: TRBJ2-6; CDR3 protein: CASSQETEQGKLELSGANVLTF; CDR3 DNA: TGCGCCAGCAGCCAAGAAACCGAACAGGGGAAACTTGAGCTCTCTGGGGCCAACGTCCTGACTTTC
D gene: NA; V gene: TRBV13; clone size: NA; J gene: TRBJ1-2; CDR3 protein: CASSLDRAVGSLFYGYTF; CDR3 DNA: TGTGCCAGCAGCTTAGACCGGGCCGTGGGATCACTTTTCTATGGCTACACCTTC
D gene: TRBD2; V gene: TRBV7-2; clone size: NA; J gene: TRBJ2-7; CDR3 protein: CASSLTSGKEYEQYF; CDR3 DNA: TGTGCCAGCAGCCTGACTAGCGGGAAGGAATACGAGCAGTACTTC
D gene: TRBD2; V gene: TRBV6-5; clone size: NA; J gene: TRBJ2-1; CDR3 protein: CASSRAGYNEQFF; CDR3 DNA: TGTGCCAGCAGTCGAGCGGGGTACAATGAGCAGTTCTTC
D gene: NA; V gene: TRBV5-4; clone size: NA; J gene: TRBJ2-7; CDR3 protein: CASSLEAVPGENF; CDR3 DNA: TGTGCCAGCAGCTTGGAGGCAGTTCCAGGGGAGAACTTC
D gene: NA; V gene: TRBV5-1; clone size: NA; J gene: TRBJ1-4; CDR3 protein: CASSSGMGSEKLFF; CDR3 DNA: TGCGCCAGCAGCTCCGGGATGGGGAGTGAAAAACTGTTTTTT
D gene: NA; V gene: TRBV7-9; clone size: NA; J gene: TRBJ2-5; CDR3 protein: CASSLRSPANQETQYF; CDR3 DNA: TGTGCCAGCAGCTTAAGATCCCCCGCCAACCAAGAGACCCAGTACTTC
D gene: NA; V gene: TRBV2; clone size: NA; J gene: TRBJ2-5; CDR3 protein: CASSLNGGDGETQYF; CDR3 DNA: TGTGCCAGCAGTCTCAACGGGGGCGATGGAGAGACCCAGTACTTC
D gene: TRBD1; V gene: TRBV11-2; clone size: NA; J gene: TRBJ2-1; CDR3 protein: CASSVADRYYNEQFF; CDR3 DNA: TGTGCCAGCAGCGTGGCGGACAGGTATTACAATGAGCAGTTCTTC
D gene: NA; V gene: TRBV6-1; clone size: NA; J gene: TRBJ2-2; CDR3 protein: CASNNPNTGELFF; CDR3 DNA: TGTGCCAGCAACAACCCGAACACCGGGGAGCTGTTTTTT
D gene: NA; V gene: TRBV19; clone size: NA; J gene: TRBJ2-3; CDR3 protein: CASSIPGQKVTDTQYF; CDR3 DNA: TGTGCCAGTAGTATCCCTGGACAGAAGGTCACAGATACGCAGTATTTT
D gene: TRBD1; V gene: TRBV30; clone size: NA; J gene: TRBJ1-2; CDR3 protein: CAWSLGTGGYGYTF; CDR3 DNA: TGTGCCTGGAGTTTAGGGACAGGGGGCTATGGCTACACCTTC
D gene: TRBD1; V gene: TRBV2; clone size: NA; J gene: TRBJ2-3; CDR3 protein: CASSEGDSLTDTQYF; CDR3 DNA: TGTGCCAGCAGTGAAGGGGACAGCCTCACAGATACGCAGTATTTT
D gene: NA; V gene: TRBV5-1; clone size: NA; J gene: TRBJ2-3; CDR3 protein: CASSLEFPNTDTQYF; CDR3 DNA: TGCGCCAGCAGCTTGGAGTTCCCCAACACAGATACGCAGTATTTT
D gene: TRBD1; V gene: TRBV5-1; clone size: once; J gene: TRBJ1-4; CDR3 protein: CASSLQVTGGREKLFF; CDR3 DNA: TGCGCCAGCAGCTTGCAGGTGACAGGGGGTCGTGAAAAACTGTTTTTT
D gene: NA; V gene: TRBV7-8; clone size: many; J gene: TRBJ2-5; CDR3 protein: CASSRSTDQETQYF; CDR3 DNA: TGTGCCAGCAGCCGATCGACAGACCAAGAGACCCAGTACTTC
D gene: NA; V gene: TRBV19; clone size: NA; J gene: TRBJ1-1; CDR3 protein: CASSMGQGRTEAFF; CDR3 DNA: TGTGCCAGTAGTATGGGCCAGGGGCGAACTGAAGCTTTCTTT
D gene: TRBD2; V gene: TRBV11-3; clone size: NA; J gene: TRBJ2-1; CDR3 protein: CASSPGGPYNEQFF; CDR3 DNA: TGTGCCAGCAGCCCGGGGGGGCCCTACAATGAGCAGTTCTTC
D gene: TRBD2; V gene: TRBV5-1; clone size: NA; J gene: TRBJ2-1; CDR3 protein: CASSPQAGLFYNEQFF; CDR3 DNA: TGCGCCAGCAGCCCCCAAGCGGGACTTTTCTACAATGAGCAGTTCTTC
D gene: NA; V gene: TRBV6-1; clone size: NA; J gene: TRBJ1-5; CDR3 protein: CASSARSAGGNQPQHF; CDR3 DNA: TGTGCCAGCAGTGCAAGGTCCGCAGGGGGCAATCAGCCCCAGCATTTT
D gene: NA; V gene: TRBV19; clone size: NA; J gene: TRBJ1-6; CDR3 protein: CASSTPDRNNSPLHF; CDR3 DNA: TGTGCCAGTAGTACCCCGGACAGAAATAATTCACCCCTCCACTTT
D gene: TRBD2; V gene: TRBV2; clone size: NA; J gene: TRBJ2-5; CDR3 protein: CASSLGRAIQETQYF; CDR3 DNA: TGTGCCAGCAGCTTAGGGAGGGCTATACAAGAGACCCAGTACTTC
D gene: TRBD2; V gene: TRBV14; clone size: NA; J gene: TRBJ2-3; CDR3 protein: CASSPQAGGRGPDTQYF; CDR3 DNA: TGTGCCAGCAGCCCCCAAGCGGGAGGGAGGGGCCCAGATACGCAGTATTTT
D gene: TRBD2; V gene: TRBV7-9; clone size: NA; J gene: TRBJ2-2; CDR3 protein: CASSPRTSGSPGELFF; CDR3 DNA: TGTGCCAGCAGCCCGAGGACTAGCGGGAGCCCCGGGGAGCTGTTTTTT
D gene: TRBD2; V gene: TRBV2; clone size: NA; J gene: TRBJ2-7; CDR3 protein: CASSTGTTYEQYF; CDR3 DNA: TGTGCCAGCAGCACCGGGACTACCTACGAGCAGTACTTC
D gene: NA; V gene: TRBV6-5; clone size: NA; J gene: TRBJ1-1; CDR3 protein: CASRGSMNTEAFF; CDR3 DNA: TGTGCCAGCAGGGGCAGTATGAACACTGAAGCTTTCTTT
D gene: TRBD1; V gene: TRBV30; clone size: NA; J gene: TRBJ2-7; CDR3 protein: CACPRDRIYEQYF; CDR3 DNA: TGTGCCTGCCCTCGGGACAGAATCTACGAGCAGTACTTC
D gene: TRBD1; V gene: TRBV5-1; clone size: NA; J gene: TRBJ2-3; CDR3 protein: CASSMTGYGTDTQYF; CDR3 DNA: TGCGCCAGCAGCATGACAGGGTACGGCACAGATACGCAGTATTTT
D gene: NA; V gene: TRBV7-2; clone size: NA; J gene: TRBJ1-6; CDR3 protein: CASSLAAVLGNSPLHF; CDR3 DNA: TGTGCCAGCAGCTTAGCCGCGGTCCTGGGTAATTCACCCCTCCACTTT
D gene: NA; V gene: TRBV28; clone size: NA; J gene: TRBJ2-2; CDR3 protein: CASSPRQGNTGELFF; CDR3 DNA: TGTGCCAGCAGTCCAAGGCAGGGGAACACCGGGGAGCTGTTTTTT